One and the same sample provided the 26 T cell receptor beta chains below, sequenced in a study of shared clonotypes between healthy human individuals. Measured with immunoSEQ multiplex PCR; TCRdb has only the in-frame clones, and not every one. The sample includes about 2 million clones, roughly 95% of them seen just once. Selected positively for CCR7 and CD45RO-negative, naive CD8 cells excluded terminally differentiated effector memory CD45RA+ cells. The sequenced sample consisted of naive CD8+ T cells sorted from blood. The source is a man aged 18 to 30 in good health.

The chain combines TRBV6-5 with TRBJ2-7; 10 nucleotides match TRBD2. There are 15 residues in the CDR3. Germline values: CDR1 MNHEY, CDR2 SVGAGI. The junction had 3 bases not matched to a gene; V was cut back by 1 base and J by 3 bases. CDR3 coding DNA: TGTGCCAGCAGTTACTGGGCTAGCGGGGGCTACGAGCAGTACTTC. This gives the protein CASSYWASGGYEQYF.

This chain uses TRBV2 with TRBJ1-1; unclear D gene. CDR1 and CDR2 (germline): SNHLY, FYNNEI. The V end was cut by 5 bases, the J end by 0 bases, with 4 bases between. The CDR3 loop spans 12 amino acids. The CDR3 protein is CASSPMNTEAFF. CDR3 DNA: TGTGCCAGCAGTCCCATGAACACTGAAGCTTTCTTT.

V and J are TRBV28 and TRBJ2-7; 9 nucleotides line up with TRBD1. V shed 4 bases, J shed 3 bases, and the junction held 7 bases outside the gene matches. The CDR3 runs to 15 residues. Germline V gene lookup returns CDR1 MDHEN and CDR2 SYDVKM. The CDR3 loop reads CASSYATGGDYEQYF. CDR3 bases: TGTGCCAGCAGTTATGCGACAGGGGGGGACTACGAGCAGTACTTC.

This rearrangement joins TRBV28 to TRBJ1-6; 8 nucleotides line up with TRBD1. This CDR3 has 14 amino acids. The germline V gene has CDR1 MDHEN and CDR2 SYDVKM. Trimming at V came to 6 bases and at J to 10 bases, leaving 8 bases not matched to a gene. CDR3 protein: CASRGGTGGSPLHF. The CDR3 bases are TGTGCCAGCAGGGGGGGGACAGGCGGCTCACCCCTCCACTTT.

The chain is built from TRBV4-3 and TRBJ2-1, with 10 bases aligning to TRBD2. This CDR3 comprises 17 residues. The J segment lost 7 bases and the V segment lost 0 bases, leaving 9 bases of the junction unmatched. Germline CDR1 LGHNA, CDR2 YSLEER. CDR3 sequence reads: CASSQESAGGPRNEQFF. CDR3 in DNA: TGCGCCAGCAGCCAAGAATCAGCGGGAGGGCCGCGTAATGAGCAGTTCTTC.

V usage is TRBV2 and J usage is TRBJ2-7; D gene uncertain. The germline CDR1 and CDR2 sequences are SNHLY and FYNNEI. V was trimmed by 0 bases and J by 3 bases, leaving 12 bases between them. The CDR3 is 15 residues long. CDR3 in DNA: TGTGCCAGCAGTGAAGCGGGATCGGCCGTCTACGAGCAGTACTTC. Protein: CASSEAGSAVYEQYF.

This rearrangement joins TRBV2 to TRBJ1-4, with TRBD1 identical over 7 bases. The germline gives CDR1 SNHLY, CDR2 FYNNEI. The length of the CDR3 is 12 residues. J was trimmed by 6 bases and V by 10 bases; bases with no gene match: 5. CDR3 bases: TGTGCCAACAGGGGTAAGGATGAAAAACTGTTTTTT. It specifies CANRGKDEKLFF.

The chain joins TRBV6-6 to TRBJ1-2; D perhaps matches TRBD1 (6 bases). V lost 2 bases and J 3 bases, leaving 13 bases between the germline ends. The CDR3 runs to 15 residues. Germline CDR1 and CDR2: MNHNY and SVGAGI (reference sequence). The CDR3 nucleotides are TGTGCCAGCAGTTACGGTGGACAGTTCGACTATGGCTACACCTTC. Protein: CASSYGGQFDYGYTF.

The chain carries TRBV7-9 and TRBJ2-7, with D tentatively TRBD1 (5 bases). The CDR3 is made up of 15 amino acids. Deletions cut 5 bases from V and 4 bases from J, with 18 bases between. Germline loops: CDR1 SEHNR, CDR2 FQNEAQ (reference sequence). In DNA form, the CDR3 reads TGTGCCAGCAGCACCCGCCAGGGTTGGGCTTACGAGCAGTACTTC. This codes for CASSTRQGWAYEQYF.

The V gene is TRBV15, the J gene TRBJ2-7; 7 positions match TRBD2. Trimming removed 3 bases from V and 6 bases from J; junction bases left unmatched: 17. CDR1 and CDR2 (germline): LNHNV, YYDKDF (reference sequence). This CDR3 spans 17 amino acids. The CDR3 spells CATSSLRGSPGGGEQYF. The DNA of the CDR3 is TGTGCCACCAGCAGTTTAAGGGGTTCCCCTGGCGGGGGCGAGCAGTACTTC.

Comment on this clone: The junction differs from germline at one of its ends, possibly a read error. This chain connects TRBV7-6 to TRBJ2-1; tentatively, D is TRBD1 or TRBD2 (5 bases each). Looked up from germline, CDR1 is SGHVS and CDR2 is FNYEAQ. This CDR3 region has 14 residues. DNA of the CDR3: TGTGCCAGCAGCCAGGTGGGGGTTTACAGTGAGCAGTTCTTC. This codes for CASSQVGVYSEQFF.

The chain uses TRBV2 and TRBJ2-1; no clear D. Between the trimmed V and J ends, which lost 0 bases and 0 bases, there was a span of 18 bases. CDR1 and CDR2 from the germline V gene are SNHLY and FYNNEI. CDR3 size: 19 residues. In DNA, the CDR3 is TGTGCCAGCAGTGAAGCACCCGGATGGCGCGGCAGCTCCTACAATGAGCAGTTCTTC. Its translation: CASSEAPGWRGSSYNEQFF.

The rearrangement joins TRBV7-6 to TRBJ2-7; 12 bases align to TRBD2. In germline, CDR1 is SGHVS, CDR2 FNYEAQ. The CDR3 is 16 residues long. V lost 8 bases to trimming and J lost 3 bases; unmatched junction nucleotides: 11. The CDR3 DNA is TGTGCCAGCTCACAATGGACTAGCGGGACCGACTACGAGCAGTACTTC. Its translation: CASSQWTSGTDYEQYF.

V usage is TRBV2 and J usage is TRBJ2-2; TRBD1 agrees at 9 bases. The germline gives CDR1 SNHLY, CDR2 FYNNEI. The junction had 17 bases not matched to a gene; V was cut back by 10 bases and J by 5 bases. This CDR3 comprises 17 residues. As DNA, the CDR3 is TGTGCCACCTGGAAGACAGGGGGAGGGGAAGGAACCGGGGAGCTGTTTTTT. Translating gives CATWKTGGGEGTGELFF.

With respect to this clone: The sample carries other DNA sequences with the same CDR3. V and J are TRBV6-5 and TRBJ1-1; a weak D match, TRBD1 (5 bases). This CDR3 has 15 residues. The germline gives CDR1 MNHEY, CDR2 SVGAGI. The ends were cut back, 0 bases at V and 2 bases at J, with 10 bases in the middle. CDR3: CASSYSRGGNTEAFF. The CDR3 DNA follows: TGTGCCAGCAGTTACTCGAGGGGCGGAAACACTGAAGCTTTCTTT.

V gene TRBV29-1 combines with J gene TRBJ1-1; no definite D call. Between the trimmed V and J ends, which lost 5 bases and 0 bases, there was a span of 4 bases. This CDR3 has 11 amino acids. The V gene's germline CDR1 is SQVTM and CDR2 ANQGSEA. In DNA form, the CDR3 reads TGCAGCGTTAATTTGAACACTGAAGCTTTCTTT. This codes for CSVNLNTEAFF. Using reference TRBV29-1 and TRBJ1-1 for the parts outside the CDR3, the full variable domain is SAVISQKPSRDICQRGTSLTIQCQVDSQVTMMFWYRQQPGQSLTLIATANQGSEATYESGFVIDKFPISRPNLTFSTLTVSNMSPEDSSIYLCSVNLNTEAFFGQGTRLTVV.

The chain is built from TRBV5-1 and TRBJ1-2; D is possibly TRBD1 (5 bases). The CDR3 extends over 15 amino acids. CDR1 and CDR2 from the germline V gene are SGHRS and YFSETQ. Trimming stripped 4 bases from V and 2 bases from J, with 15 bases between. CDR3 nucleotide sequence: TGCGCCAGCAGCGCCGGGACGAAGGACAACTATGGCTACACCTTC. It translates to CASSAGTKDNYGYTF. The variable domain in full, completed from reference TRBV5-1 and TRBJ1-2, reads KAGVTQTPRYLIKTRGQQVTLSCSPISGHRSVSWYQQTPGQGLQFLFEYFSETQRNKGNFPGRFSGRQFSNSRSEMNVSTLELGDSALYLCASSAGTKDNYGYTFGSGTRLTVV.

The rearrangement uses TRBV4-1 and TRBJ2-1, with TRBD2 identical over 10 bases. The CDR3 covers 17 residues. In germline, CDR1 is MGHRA, CDR2 YSYEKL. V gave up 1 base and J gave up 3 bases; unmatched junction bases: 6. CDR3 sequence: CASSQVMVAGGYNEQFF. For the CDR3, the DNA is TGCGCCAGCAGCCAAGTGATGGTAGCGGGAGGCTACAATGAGCAGTTCTTC.

The V call is TRBV7-9, the J call TRBJ2-7, with D perhaps being TRBD1 or TRBD2 (5 bases each). Per germline, CDR1 SEHNR and CDR2 FQNEAQ (reference sequence). Trimming removed 0 bases at V and 6 bases at J, with 12 bases between. The CDR3 is made up of 14 amino acids. The CDR3 DNA reads TGTGCCAGCAGCTTAGCCCAGGGAGTCCGCGAGCAGTACTTC. Translating gives CASSLAQGVREQYF. Using reference TRBV7-9 and TRBJ2-7 for the parts outside the CDR3, the full variable domain is DTGVSQNPRHKITKRGQNVTFRCDPISEHNRLYWYRQTLGQGPEFLTYFQNEAQLEKSRLLSDRFSAERPKGSFSTLEIQRTEQGDSAMYLCASSLAQGVREQYFGPGTRLTVT.

This sequence joins TRBV28 and TRBJ2-1; 9 bases are a match to TRBD2. This CDR3 region has 13 residues. Germline V CDR1 and CDR2: MDHEN, SYDVKM. Trimming took 4 bases from V and 7 from J; bases not matched to a gene: 2. The CDR3: CASSSSGENEQFF. The CDR3 nucleotides read TGTGCCAGCAGTTCTAGCGGGGAAAATGAGCAGTTCTTC. Full variable domain (missing parts from reference TRBV28 and TRBJ2-1): DVKVTQSSRYLVKRTGEKVFLECVQDMDHENMFWYRQDPGLGLRLIYFSYDVKMKEKGDIPEGYSVSREKKERFSLILESASTNQTSMYLCASSSSGENEQFFGPGTRLTVL.

This chain links TRBV5-1 with TRBJ2-3, with D possibly matching TRBD1 (5 bases). The V gene lost 0 bases and the J gene lost 6 bases, with 8 bases spanning the gap. Germline values: CDR1 SGHRS, CDR2 YFSETQ. The CDR3 spans 13 residues. The CDR3 loop is CASSLEDSDTQYF. The CDR3 DNA follows: TGCGCCAGCAGCTTGGAAGACAGTGATACGCAGTATTTT.

The chain has TRBV5-4 and TRBJ1-6; possible D gene TRBD1, 5 bases. V was trimmed by 4 bases and J by 4 bases, leaving 18 bases between them. Germline CDR1 and CDR2: SGHNT and YYREEE (reference sequence). CDR3 length: 17 residues. The CDR3 here is CASSRAGEGAYNSPLHF. For the CDR3, the DNA is TGTGCCAGCAGCCGAGCCGGTGAAGGGGCGTATAATTCACCCCTCCACTTT.

The gene calls are TRBV19 and TRBJ1-4; 8 nucleotides line up with TRBD1. CDR3 length equals 14 residues. The V and J ends lost 5 bases and 8 bases, in that order; junction bases with no gene match: 7. Per germline, CDR1 LNHDA and CDR2 SQIVND (reference sequence). CDR3 in amino acids: CASSSRQGPEKLFF. CDR3 coding DNA: TGTGCCAGTAGTTCTCGACAGGGGCCCGAAAAACTGTTTTTT. The complete variable domain, with remaining parts taken from reference TRBV19 and TRBJ1-4, reads DGGITQSPKYLFRKEGQNVTLSCEQNLNHDAMYWYRQDPGQGLRLIYYSQIVNDFQKGDIAEGYSVSREKKESFPLTVTSAQKNPTAFYLCASSSRQGPEKLFFGSGTQLSVL.

The V gene is TRBV4-1, the J gene TRBJ2-1; 10 bases map to TRBD2. Germline values: CDR1 MGHRA, CDR2 YSYEKL. The CDR3 covers 14 residues. Trimming removed 4 bases from V and 6 bases from J; junction bases left unmatched: 3. In nucleotides, the CDR3 is TGCGCCAGCAGCCTGCTAGCGGGAGCCAATGAGCAGTTCTTC. Amino acids: CASSLLAGANEQFF.

This clone was recorded a few times. The CDR3 spells CATQGDYGYTF. The CDR3, as DNA: TGTGCCACCCAGGGGGACTATGGCTACACCTTC. The chain uses TRBV2 and TRBJ1-2; 7 nucleotides agree with TRBD1. After removal of 10 bases from V and 3 bases from J, the junction contained 2 bases not matched to a gene. Germline CDR1 SNHLY, CDR2 FYNNEI. The CDR3 runs 11 residues.

The chain uses TRBV7-9 and TRBJ1-6; D is unclear. V was clipped by 5 bases and J by 4 bases, with 3 bases between them. Per the germline V gene, CDR1 is SEHNR and CDR2 is FQNEAQ (reference sequence). The CDR3 sequence is 12 residues long. The CDR3 DNA sequence: TGTGCCAGCAGCGGATATAATTCACCCCTCCACTTT. This translates into CASSGYNSPLHF.